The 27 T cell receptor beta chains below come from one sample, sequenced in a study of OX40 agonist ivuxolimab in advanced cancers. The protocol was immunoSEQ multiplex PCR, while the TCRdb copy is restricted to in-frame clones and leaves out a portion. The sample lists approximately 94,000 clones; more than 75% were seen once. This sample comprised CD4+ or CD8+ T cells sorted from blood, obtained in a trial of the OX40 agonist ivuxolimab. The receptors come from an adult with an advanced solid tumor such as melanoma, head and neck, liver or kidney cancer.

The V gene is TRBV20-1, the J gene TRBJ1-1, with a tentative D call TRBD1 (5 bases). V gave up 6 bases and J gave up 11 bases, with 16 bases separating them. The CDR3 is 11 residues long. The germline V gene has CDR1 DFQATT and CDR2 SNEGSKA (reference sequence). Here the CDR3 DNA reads TGCAGTGCGAAAAGGGGAGCTGCGGCTTTCTTT. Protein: CSAKRGAAAFF.

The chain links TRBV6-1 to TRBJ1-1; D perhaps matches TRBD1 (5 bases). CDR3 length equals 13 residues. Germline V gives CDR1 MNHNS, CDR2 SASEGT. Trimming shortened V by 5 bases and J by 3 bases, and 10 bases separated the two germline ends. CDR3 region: CASSPDRHTEAFF. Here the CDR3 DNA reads TGTGCCAGCAGTCCTGACAGACACACTGAAGCTTTCTTT.

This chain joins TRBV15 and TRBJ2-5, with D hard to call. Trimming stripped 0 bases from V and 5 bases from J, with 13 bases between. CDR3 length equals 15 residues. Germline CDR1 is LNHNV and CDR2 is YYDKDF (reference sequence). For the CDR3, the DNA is TGTGCCACCAGCAGAGACGTTTCCTTCCGGGAGACCCAGTACTTC. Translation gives CATSRDVSFRETQYF. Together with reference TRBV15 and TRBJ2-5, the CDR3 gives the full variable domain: DAMVIQNPRYQVTQFGKPVTLSCSQTLNHNVMYWYQQKSSQAPKLLFHYYDKDFNNEADTPDNFQSRRPNTSFCFLDIRSPGLGDTAMYLCATSRDVSFRETQYFGPGTRLLVL.

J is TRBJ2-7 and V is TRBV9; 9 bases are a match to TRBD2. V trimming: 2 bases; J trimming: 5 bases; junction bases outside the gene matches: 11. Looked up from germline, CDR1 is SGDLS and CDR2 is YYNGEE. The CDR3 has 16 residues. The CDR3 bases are TGTGCCAGCAGCGTTGATAGCGGGAGTTTAGCCCACGAGCAGTACTTC. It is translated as CASSVDSGSLAHEQYF.

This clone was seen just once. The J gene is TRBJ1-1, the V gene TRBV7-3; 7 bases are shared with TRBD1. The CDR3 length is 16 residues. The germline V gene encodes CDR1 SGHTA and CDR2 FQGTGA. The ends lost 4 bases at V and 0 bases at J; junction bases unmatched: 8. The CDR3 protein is CASSSRQGFLNTEAFF. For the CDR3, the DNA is TGTGCCAGCAGCTCCCGACAGGGCTTTTTGAACACTGAAGCTTTCTTT.

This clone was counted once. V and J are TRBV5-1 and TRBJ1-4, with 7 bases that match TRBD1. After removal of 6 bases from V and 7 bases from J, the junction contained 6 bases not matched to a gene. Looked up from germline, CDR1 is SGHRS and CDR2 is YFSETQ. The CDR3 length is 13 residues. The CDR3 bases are TGCGCCAGCACGACCGGGACAGCTGAAAAACTGTTTTTT. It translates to CASTTGTAEKLFF. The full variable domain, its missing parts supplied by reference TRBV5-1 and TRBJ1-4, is KAGVTQTPRYLIKTRGQQVTLSCSPISGHRSVSWYQQTPGQGLQFLFEYFSETQRNKGNFPGRFSGRQFSNSRSEMNVSTLELGDSALYLCASTTGTAEKLFFGSGTQLSVL.

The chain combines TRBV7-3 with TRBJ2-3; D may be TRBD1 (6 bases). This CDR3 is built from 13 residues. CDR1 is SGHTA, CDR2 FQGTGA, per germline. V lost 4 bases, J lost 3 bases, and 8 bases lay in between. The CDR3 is CASSYQGTDTQYF. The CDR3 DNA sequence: TGTGCCAGCAGCTACCAGGGGACAGATACGCAGTATTTT. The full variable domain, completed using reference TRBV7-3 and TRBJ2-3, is GAGVSQTPSNKVTEKGKYVELRCDPISGHTALYWYRQSLGQGPEFLIYFQGTGAADDSGLPNDRFFAVRPEGSVSTLKIQRTERGDSAVYLCASSYQGTDTQYFGPGTRLTVL.

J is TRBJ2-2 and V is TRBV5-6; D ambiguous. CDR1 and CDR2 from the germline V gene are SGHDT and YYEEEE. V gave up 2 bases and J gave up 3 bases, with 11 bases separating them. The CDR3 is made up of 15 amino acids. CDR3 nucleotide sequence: TGTGCCAGCAGCTTAAACCTGAAGGACACCGGGGAGCTGTTTTTT. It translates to CASSLNLKDTGELFF.

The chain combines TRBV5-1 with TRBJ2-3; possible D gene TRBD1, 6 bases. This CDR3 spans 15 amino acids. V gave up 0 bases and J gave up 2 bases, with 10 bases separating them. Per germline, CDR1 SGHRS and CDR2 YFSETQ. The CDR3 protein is CASSLAGTNTDTQYF. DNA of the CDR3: TGCGCCAGCAGCTTGGCCGGGACAAACACAGATACGCAGTATTTT.

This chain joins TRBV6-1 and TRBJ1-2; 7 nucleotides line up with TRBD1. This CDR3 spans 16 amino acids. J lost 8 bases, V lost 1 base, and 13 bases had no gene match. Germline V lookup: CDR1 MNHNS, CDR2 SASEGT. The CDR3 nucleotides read TGTGCCAGCAGTGAAGGCGGGGGGGAGGGGGCAAGGGGCTACACCTTC. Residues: CASSEGGGEGARGYTF.

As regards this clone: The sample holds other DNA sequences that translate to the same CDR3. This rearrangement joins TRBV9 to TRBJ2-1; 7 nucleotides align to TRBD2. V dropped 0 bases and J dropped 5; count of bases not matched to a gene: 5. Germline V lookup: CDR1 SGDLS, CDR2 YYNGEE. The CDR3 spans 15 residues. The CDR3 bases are TGTGCCAGCAGCGTAGGAGGACTAGAGAACAATGAGCAGTTCTTC. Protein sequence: CASSVGGLENNEQFF.

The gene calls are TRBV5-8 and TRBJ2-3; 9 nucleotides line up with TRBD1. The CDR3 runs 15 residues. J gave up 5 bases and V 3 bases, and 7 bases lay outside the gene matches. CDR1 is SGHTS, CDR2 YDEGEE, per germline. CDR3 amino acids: CASSSDRGGEDTQYF. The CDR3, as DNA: TGTGCCAGCAGCTCGGACAGGGGCGGAGAAGATACGCAGTATTTT.

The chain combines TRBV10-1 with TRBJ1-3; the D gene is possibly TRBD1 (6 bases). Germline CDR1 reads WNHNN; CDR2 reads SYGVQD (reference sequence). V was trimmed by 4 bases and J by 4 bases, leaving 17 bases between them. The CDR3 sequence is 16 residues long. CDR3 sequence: CASSAYIQGTGNTIYF. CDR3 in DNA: TGCGCCAGCAGTGCGTATATTCAGGGGACAGGAAACACCATATATTTT.

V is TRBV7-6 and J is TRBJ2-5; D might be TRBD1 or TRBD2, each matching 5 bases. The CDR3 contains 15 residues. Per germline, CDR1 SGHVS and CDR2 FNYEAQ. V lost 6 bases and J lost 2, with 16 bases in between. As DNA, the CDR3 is TGTGCCAGCAGTTTCACACGGGGCCCACAAGAGACCCAGTACTTC. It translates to CASSFTRGPQETQYF. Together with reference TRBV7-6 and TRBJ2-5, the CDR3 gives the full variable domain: GAGVSQSPRYKVTKRGQDVALRCDPISGHVSLYWYRQALGQGPEFLTYFNYEAQQDKSGLPNDRFSAERPEGSISTLTIQRTEQRDSAMYRCASSFTRGPQETQYFGPGTRLLVL.

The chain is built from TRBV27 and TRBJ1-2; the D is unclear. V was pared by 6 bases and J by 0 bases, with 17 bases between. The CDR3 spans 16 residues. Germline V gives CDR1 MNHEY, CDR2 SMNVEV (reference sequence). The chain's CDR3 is CASSQFGLRANYGYTF. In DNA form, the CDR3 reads TGTGCCAGCAGCCAATTCGGACTGAGAGCTAACTATGGCTACACCTTC.

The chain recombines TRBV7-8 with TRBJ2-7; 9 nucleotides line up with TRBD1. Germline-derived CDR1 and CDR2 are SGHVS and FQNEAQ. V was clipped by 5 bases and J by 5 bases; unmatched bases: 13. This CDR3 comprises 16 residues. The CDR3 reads CASSPRPGQGPHEQYF. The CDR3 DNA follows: TGTGCCAGCAGCCCACGGCCGGGACAGGGTCCCCACGAGCAGTACTTC.

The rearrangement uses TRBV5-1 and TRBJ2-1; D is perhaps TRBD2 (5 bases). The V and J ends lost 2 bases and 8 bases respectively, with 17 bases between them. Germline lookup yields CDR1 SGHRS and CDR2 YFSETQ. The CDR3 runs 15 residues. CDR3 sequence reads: CASSFELGSWDEQFF. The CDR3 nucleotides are TGCGCCAGCAGCTTTGAGTTGGGGAGTTGGGATGAGCAGTTCTTC.

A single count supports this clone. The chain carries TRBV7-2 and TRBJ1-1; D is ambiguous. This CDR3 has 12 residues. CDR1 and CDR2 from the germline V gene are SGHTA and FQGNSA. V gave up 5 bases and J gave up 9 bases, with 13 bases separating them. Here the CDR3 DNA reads TGTGCCAGCAGCCCCAGCACGGCTCAAGCTTTCTTT. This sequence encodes CASSPSTAQAFF.

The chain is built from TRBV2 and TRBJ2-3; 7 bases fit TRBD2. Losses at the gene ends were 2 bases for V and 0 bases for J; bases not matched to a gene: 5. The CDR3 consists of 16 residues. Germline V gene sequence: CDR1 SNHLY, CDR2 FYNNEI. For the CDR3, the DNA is TGTGCCAGCAGTGAACGCGGTAGCGGGAGCACAGATACGCAGTATTTT. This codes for CASSERGSGSTDTQYF.

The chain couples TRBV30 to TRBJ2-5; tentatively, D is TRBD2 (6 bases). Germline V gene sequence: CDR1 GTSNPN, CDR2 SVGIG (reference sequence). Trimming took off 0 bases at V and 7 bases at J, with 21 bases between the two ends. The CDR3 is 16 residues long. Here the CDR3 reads CAWSVEGTALTGTQYF. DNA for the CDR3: TGTGCCTGGAGTGTGGAGGGGACGGCGCTTACAGGGACCCAGTACTTC.

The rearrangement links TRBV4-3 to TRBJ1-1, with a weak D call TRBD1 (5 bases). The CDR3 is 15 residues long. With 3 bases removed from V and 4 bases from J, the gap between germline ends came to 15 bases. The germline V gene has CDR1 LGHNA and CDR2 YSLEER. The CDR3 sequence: CASSHGRADSTEAFF. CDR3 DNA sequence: TGCGCCAGCAGCCATGGTAGGGCAGACAGCACTGAAGCTTTCTTT.

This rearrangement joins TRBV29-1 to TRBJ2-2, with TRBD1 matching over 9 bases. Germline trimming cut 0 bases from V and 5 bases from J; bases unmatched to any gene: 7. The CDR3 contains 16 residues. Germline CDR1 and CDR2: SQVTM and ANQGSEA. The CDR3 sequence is CSVEDTRTGVTGELFF. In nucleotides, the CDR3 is TGCAGCGTTGAAGATACCCGGACAGGGGTTACCGGGGAGCTGTTTTTT.

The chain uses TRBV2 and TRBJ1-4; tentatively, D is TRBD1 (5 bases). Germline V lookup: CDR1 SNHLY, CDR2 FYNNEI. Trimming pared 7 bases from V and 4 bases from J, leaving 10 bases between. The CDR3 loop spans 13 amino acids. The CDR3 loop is CASNPGLNEKLFF. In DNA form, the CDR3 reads TGTGCCAGCAACCCGGGACTTAATGAAAAACTGTTTTTT.

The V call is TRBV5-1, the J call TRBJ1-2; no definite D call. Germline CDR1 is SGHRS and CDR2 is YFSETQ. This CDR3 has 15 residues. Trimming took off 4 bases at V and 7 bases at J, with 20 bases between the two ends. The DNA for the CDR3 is TGCGCCAGCAGCCCCCCGGCAGTTTCGAGCGTTGGCTACACCTTC. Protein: CASSPPAVSSVGYTF.

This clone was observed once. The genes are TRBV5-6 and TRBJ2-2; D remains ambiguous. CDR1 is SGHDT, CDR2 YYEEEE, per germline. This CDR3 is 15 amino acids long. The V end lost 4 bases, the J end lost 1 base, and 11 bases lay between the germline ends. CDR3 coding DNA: TGTGCCAGCAGCCCGTTGGACGGGAACACCGGGGAGCTGTTTTTT. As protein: CASSPLDGNTGELFF.

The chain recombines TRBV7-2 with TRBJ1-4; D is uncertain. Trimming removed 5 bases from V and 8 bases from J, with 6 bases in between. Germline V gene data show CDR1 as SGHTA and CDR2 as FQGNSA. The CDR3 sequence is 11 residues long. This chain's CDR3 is CASSRGEKLFF. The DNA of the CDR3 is TGTGCCAGCAGCCGGGGAGAAAAACTGTTTTTT.

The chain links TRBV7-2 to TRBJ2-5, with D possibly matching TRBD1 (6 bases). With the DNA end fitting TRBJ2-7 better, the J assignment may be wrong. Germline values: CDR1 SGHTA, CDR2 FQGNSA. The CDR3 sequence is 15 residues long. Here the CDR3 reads CASSLGFRGTYEQYF. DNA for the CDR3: TGTGCCAGCAGCTTAGGATTCAGGGGAACCTACGAGCAGTACTTC.